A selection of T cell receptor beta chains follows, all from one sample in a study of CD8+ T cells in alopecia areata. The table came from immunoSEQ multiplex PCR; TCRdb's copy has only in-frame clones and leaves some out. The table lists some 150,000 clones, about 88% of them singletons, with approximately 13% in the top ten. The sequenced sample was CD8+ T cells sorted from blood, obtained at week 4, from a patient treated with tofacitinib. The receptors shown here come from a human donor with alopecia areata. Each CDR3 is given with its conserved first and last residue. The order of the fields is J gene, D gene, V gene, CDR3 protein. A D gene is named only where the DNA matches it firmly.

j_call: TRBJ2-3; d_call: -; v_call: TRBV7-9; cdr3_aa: CASSHGTDTQYF
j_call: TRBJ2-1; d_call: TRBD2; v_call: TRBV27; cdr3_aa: CASSNGLAVNDEQFF
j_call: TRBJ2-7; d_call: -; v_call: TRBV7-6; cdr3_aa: CASSLNTPYEQYF
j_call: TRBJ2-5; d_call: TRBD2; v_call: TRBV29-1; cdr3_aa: CSVGEQAQAGGPGETQYF
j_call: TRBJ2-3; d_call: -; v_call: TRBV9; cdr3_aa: CASSSSGAGLTDTQYF
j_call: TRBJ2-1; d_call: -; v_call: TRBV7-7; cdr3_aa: CASSLRVPPNNEQFF
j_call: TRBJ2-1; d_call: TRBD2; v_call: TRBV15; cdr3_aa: CATSRDYELAGGSNEQFF
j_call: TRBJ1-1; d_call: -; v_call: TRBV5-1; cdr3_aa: CASSPPSDTEAFF
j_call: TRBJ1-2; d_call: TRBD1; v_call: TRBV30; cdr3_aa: CAWSVGGTYGYTF
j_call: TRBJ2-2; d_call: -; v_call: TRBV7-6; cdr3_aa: CASSPLGGNTGELFF
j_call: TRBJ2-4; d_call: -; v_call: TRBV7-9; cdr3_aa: CASSDGVLAKNIQYF
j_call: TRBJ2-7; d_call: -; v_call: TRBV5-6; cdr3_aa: CASSLRDGIYEQYF